The rows below give T cell receptor beta chains drawn from one sample of a study of blood T cell repertoires in COVID-19. Only in-frame clones appear in the TCRdb table, and some are missing; sequencing was by immunoSEQ multiplex PCR. The sample yields 200,000 to 250,000 clones, 82% seen once. Sequencing used peripheral blood. The receptors here all came from an elderly woman with acute or convalescent COVID-19. Both conserved end residues are trimmed from each CDR3. A D gene is named only where the DNA matches it firmly.

TRBJ2-3	15	.	TRBV7-2	ASSLAPSARSTDTQY
TRBJ1-2	12	.	TRBV28	ASSPGPLFYGYT
TRBJ2-7	13	TRBD1	TRBV6-6	ASWGGDRGVYEQY
TRBJ2-5	13	TRBD2	TRBV5-5	ASSQTSGGRETQY
TRBJ2-1	15	.	TRBV11-3	ASSPPLYFETYNEQF
TRBJ2-1	13	TRBD2	TRBV9	ASSESLAGVGEQF
TRBJ1-4	15	TRBD1	TRBV7-9	ASSWTGNIRKGEKLF
TRBJ2-3	12	TRBD2	TRBV29-1	SVPLAGGTDTQY
TRBJ2-3	14	TRBD1	TRBV5-4	ASSLAITGGVDTQY
TRBJ2-3	13	.	TRBV7-2	ASSLGGVDTDTQY
TRBJ1-1	13	.	TRBV11-3	ASSLGGGQRTEAF